The sequence of this T cell receptor beta chain was determined in a study of CD8+CD57+ T cells in acquired aplastic anemia. Genomic DNA was employed as the template in profiling TCR beta VDJ and CDR3. TCRdb called the reads again in MiXCR, with one record for every CDR3 protein. The repertoire holds some 120,000 distinct CDR3 sequences, with around 50% as singletons. Whole-study results and caveats: The number of CD8+ CDR3 sequences shared by patients and controls was under 35.

There are many counts of this clonotype. Antigen specificity is unknown. Germline V lookup: CDR1 SGHRS, CDR2 YFSETQ. With 1 base removed from V and 1 base from J, the gap between germline ends came to 9 bases. This CDR3 region has 14 residues. This rearrangement joins TRBV5-1 to TRBJ2-7; D is uncertain. The sequencing input was sorted CD4+, CD8+, or CD8+CD57+ T cells (not recorded which) from PBMCs. The receptor's source is a human donor in good health, serving as a control. Here the CDR3 reads CASSLQASSYEQYF. Here the CDR3 DNA reads TGCGCCAGCAGCTTGCAGGCTTCTTCCTACGAGCAGTACTTC.